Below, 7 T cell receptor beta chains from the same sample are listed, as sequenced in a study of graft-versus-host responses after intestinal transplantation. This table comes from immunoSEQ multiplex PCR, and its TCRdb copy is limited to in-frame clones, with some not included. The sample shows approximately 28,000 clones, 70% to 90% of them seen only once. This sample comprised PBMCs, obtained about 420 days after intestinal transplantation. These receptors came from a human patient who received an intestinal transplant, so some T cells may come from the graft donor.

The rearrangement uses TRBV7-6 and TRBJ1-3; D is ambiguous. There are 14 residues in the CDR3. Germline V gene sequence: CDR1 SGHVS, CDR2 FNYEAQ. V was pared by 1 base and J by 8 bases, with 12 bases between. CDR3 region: CASSLVGTGDTIYF. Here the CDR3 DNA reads TGTGCCAGCAGCTTAGTCGGCACCGGGGACACCATATATTTT.

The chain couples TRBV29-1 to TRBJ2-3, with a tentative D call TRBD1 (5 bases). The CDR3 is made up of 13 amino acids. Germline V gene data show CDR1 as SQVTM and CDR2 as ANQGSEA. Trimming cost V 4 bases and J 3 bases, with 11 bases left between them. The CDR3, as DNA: TGCAGCGTTGGCCAGGGTCAGACAGATACGCAGTATTTT. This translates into CSVGQGQTDTQYF.

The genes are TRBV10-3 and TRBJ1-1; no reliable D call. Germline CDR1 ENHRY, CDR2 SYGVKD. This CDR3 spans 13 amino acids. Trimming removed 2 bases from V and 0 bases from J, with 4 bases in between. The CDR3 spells CAISEGVNTEAFF. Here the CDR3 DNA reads TGTGCCATCAGTGAGGGGGTGAACACTGAAGCTTTCTTT.

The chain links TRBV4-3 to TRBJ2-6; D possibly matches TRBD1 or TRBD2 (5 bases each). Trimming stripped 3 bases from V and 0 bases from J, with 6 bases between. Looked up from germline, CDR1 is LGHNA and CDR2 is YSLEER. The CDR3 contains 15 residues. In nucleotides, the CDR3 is TGCGCCAGCAGCCAGGGGACCTCTGGGGCCAACGTCCTGACTTTC. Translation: CASSQGTSGANVLTF.

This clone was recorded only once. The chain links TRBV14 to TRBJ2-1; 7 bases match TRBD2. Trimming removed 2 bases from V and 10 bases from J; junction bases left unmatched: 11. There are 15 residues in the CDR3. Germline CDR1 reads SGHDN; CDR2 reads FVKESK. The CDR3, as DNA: TGTGCCAGCAGCCAATATCCCTTACGGGGGGAAGAGCAGTTCTTC. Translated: CASSQYPLRGEEQFF. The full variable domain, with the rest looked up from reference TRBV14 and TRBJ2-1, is EAGVTQFPSHSVIEKGQTVTLRCDPISGHDNLYWYRRVMGKEIKFLLHFVKESKQDESGMPNNRFLAERTGGTYSTLKVQPAELEDSGVYFCASSQYPLRGEEQFFGPGTRLTVL.

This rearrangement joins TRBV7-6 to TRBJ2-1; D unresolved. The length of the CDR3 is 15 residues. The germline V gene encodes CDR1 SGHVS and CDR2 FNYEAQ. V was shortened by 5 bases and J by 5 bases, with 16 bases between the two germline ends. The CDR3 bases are TGTGCCAGCAGCCCGCGCCCTTGGGGTAACAATGAGCAGTTCTTC. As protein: CASSPRPWGNNEQFF.

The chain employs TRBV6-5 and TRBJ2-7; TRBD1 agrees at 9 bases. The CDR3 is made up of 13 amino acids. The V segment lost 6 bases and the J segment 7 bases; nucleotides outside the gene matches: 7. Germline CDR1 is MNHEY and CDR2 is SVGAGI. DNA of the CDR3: TGTGCCAGCAGGCTGGACAGGGGTGAGGAGCAGTACTTC. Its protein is CASRLDRGEEQYF.